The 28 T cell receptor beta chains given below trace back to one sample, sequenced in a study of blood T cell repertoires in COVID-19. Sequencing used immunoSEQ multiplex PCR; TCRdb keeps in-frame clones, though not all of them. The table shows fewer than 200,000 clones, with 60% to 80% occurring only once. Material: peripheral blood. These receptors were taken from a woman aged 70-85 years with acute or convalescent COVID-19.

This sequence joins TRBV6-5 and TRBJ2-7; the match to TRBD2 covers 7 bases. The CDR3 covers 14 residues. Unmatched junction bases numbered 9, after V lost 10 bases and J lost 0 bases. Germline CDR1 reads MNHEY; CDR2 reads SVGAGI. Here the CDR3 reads CATSRSGDSYEQYF. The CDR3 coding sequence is TGTGCCACCTCCCGGAGCGGGGACTCCTACGAGCAGTACTTC.

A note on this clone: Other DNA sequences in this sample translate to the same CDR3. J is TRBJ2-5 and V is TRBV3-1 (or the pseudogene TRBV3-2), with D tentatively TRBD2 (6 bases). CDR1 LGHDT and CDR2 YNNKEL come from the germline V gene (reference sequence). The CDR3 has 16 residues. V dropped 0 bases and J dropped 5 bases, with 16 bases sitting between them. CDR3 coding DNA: TGTGCCAGCAGCCAAGATTGGGGCACTAGCTCGGAGACCCAGTACTTC. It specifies CASSQDWGTSSETQYF.

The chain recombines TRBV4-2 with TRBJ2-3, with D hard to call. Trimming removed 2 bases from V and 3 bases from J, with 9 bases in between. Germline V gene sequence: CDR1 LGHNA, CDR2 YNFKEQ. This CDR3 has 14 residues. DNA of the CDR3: TGTGCCAGCAGCCAAACGTCAGCGACAGATACGCAGTATTTT. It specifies CASSQTSATDTQYF.

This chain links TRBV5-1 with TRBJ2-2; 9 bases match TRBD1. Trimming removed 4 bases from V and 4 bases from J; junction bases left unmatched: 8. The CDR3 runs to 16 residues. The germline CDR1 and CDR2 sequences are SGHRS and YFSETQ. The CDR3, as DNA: TGCGCCAGCAGCCCGCCGGGACAGGGCGGCACCGGGGAGCTGTTTTTT. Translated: CASSPPGQGGTGELFF.

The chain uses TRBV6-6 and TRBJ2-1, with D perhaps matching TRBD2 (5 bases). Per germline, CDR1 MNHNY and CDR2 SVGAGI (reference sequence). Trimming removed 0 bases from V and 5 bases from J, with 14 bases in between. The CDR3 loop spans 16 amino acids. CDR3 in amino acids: CASSYSILGLNNEQFF. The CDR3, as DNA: TGTGCCAGCAGTTACTCCATACTAGGATTGAACAATGAGCAGTTCTTC.

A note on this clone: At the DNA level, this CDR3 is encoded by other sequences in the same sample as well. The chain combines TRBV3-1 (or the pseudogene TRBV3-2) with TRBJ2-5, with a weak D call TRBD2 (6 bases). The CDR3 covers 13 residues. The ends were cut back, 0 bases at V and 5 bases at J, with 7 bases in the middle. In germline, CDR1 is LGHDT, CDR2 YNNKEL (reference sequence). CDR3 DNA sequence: TGTGCCAGCAGCCAAGATCGGGGGGAGACCCAGTACTTC. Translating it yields CASSQDRGETQYF.

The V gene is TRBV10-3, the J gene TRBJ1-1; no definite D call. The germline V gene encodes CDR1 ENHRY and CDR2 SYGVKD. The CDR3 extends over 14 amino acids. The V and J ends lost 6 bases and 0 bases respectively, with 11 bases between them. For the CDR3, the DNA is TGTGCCATCAGCAGCTCGGGAGTGAACACTGAAGCTTTCTTT. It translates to CAISSSGVNTEAFF.

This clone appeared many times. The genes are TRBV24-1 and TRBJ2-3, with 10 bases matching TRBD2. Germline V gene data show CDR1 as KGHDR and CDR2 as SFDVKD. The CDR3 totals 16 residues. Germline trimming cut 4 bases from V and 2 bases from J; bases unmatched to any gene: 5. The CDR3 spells CATSDASGGLTDTQYF. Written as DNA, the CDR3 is TGTGCCACCAGTGACGCTAGCGGGGGACTCACAGATACGCAGTATTTT.

The CDR3 DNA sequence: TGTGCCAGCAGTGATACGGGTCGTTCACCCCTCCACTTT. Translated: CASSDTGRSPLHF. V gene TRBV25-1 combines with J gene TRBJ1-6; D ambiguous. The length of the CDR3 is 13 residues. V lost 3 bases to trimming and J lost 9 bases, with 9 bases between them. Germline V CDR1 and CDR2: MGHDK, SYGVNS.

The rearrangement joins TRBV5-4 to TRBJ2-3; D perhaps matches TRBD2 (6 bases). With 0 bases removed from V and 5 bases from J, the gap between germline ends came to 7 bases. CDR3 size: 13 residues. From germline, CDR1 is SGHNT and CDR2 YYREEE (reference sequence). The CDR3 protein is CASSLASEDTQYF. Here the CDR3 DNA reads TGTGCCAGCAGCTTGGCTAGCGAAGATACGCAGTATTTT. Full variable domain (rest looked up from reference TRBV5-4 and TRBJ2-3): ETGVTQSPTHLIKTRGQQVTLRCSSQSGHNTVSWYQQALGQGPQFIFQYYREEENGRGNFPPRFSGLQFPNYSSELNVNALELDDSALYLCASSLASEDTQYFGPGTRLTVL.

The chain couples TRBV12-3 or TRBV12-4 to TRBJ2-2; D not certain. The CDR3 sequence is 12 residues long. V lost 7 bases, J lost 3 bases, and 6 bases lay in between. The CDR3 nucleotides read TGTGCCAGCAAACTACACACCGGGGAGCTGTTTTTT. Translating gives CASKLHTGELFF.

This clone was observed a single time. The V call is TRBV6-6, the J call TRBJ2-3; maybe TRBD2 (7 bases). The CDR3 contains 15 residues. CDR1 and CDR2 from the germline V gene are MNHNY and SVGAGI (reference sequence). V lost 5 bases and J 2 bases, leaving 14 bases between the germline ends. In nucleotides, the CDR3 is TGTGCCAGCAGTGATTTAGGGGGGGTCACAGATACGCAGTATTTT. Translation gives CASSDLGGVTDTQYF.

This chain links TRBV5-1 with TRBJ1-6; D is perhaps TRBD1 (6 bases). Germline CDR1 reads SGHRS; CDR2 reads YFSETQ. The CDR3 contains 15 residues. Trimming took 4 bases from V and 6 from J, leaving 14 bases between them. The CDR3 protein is CASSPGGGANSPLHF. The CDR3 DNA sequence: TGCGCCAGCAGCCCTGGCGGGGGGGCTAATTCACCCCTCCACTTT.

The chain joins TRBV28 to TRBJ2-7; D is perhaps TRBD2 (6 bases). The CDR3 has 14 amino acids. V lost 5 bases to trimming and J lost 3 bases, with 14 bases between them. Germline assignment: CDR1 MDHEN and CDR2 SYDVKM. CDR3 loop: CASSLSGEDYEQYF. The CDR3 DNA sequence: TGTGCCAGCAGTCTTAGCGGCGAGGACTACGAGCAGTACTTC.

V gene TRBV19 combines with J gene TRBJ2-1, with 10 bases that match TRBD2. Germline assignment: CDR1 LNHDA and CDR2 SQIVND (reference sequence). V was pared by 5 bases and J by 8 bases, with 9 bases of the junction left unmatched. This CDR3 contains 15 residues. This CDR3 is CASSVEREGLDEQFF. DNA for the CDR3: TGTGCCAGTAGTGTGGAGCGGGAGGGTTTGGATGAGCAGTTCTTC.

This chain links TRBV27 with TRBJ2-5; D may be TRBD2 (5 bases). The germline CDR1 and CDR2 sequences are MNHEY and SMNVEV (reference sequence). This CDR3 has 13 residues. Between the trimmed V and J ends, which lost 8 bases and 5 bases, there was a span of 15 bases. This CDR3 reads CASRLLGQETQYF. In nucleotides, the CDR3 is TGTGCCAGCCGCCTACTAGGGCAGGAGACCCAGTACTTC.

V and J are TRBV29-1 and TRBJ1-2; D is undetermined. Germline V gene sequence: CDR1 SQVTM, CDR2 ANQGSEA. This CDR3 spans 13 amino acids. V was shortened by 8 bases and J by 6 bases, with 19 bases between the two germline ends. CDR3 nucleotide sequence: TGCAGCTTTACGGACGGGGTTTCTAATGGCTACACCTTC. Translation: CSFTDGVSNGYTF. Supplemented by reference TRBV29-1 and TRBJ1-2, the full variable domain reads SAVISQKPSRDICQRGTSLTIQCQVDSQVTMMFWYRQQPGQSLTLIATANQGSEATYESGFVIDKFPISRPNLTFSTLTVSNMSPEDSSIYLCSFTDGVSNGYTFGSGTRLTVV.

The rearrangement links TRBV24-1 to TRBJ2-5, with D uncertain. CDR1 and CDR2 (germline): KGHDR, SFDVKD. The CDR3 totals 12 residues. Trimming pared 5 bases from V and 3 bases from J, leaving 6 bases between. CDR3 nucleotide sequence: TGTGCCACCAGTGGGGCTGAAGAGACCCAGTACTTC. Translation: CATSGAEETQYF.

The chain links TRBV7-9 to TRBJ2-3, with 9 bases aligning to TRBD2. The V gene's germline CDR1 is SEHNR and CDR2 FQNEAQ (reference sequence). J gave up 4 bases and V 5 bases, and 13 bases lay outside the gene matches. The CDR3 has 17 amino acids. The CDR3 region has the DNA TGTGCCAGCAGCAAGTGGCGGGAGGGCCTATCCTCAGATACGCAGTATTTT. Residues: CASSKWREGLSSDTQYF.

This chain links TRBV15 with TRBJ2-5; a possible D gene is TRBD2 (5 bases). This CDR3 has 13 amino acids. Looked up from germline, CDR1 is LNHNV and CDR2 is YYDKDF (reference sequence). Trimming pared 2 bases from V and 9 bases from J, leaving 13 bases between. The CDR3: CATSRNGDEAQYF. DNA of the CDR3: TGTGCCACCAGCAGAAACGGGGATGAGGCCCAGTACTTC.

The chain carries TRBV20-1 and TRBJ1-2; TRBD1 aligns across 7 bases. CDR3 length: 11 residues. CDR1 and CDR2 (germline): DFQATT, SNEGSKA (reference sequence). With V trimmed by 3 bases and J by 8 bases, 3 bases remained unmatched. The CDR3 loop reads CSARTGKGYTF. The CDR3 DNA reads TGCAGTGCTAGGACAGGGAAAGGCTACACCTTC.

The CDR3 here is CASSLRYTSGRALAEQFF. CDR3 in DNA: TGTGCCAGCAGCTTACGATATACTAGCGGGAGGGCCCTCGCTGAGCAGTTCTTC. The J gene is TRBJ2-1, the V gene TRBV7-6; TRBD2 matches 13 bases. The V segment lost 2 bases and the J segment 9 bases; nucleotides outside the gene matches: 13. This CDR3 spans 18 amino acids. From germline, CDR1 is SGHVS and CDR2 FNYEAQ. Based on the CDR3 plus reference TRBV7-6 and TRBJ2-1, the full variable domain is GAGVSQSPRYKVTKRGQDVALRCDPISGHVSLYWYRQALGQGPEFLTYFNYEAQQDKSGLPNDRFSAERPEGSISTLTIQRTEQRDSAMYRCASSLRYTSGRALAEQFFGPGTRLTVL.

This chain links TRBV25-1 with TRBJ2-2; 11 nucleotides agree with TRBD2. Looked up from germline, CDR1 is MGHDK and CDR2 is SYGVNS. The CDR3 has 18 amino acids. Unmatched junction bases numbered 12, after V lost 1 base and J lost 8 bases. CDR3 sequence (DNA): TGTGCCAGCAGTGAATGGGGTAGCGGGAGGGCCCCGCAGGGGGAGCTGTTTTTT. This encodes CASSEWGSGRAPQGELFF. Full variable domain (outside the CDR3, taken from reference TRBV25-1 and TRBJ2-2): EADIYQTPRYLVIGTGKKITLECSQTMGHDKMYWYQQDPGMELHLIHYSYGVNSTEKGDLSSESTVSRIRTEHFPLTLESARPSHTSQYLCASSEWGSGRAPQGELFFGEGSRLTVL.

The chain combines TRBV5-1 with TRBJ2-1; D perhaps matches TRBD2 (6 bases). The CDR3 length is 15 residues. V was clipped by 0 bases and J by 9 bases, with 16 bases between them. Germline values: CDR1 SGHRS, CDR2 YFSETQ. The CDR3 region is CASSLEGAGLSEQFF. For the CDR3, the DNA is TGCGCCAGCAGCTTGGAAGGGGCGGGGCTAAGTGAGCAGTTCTTC. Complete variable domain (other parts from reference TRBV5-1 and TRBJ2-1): KAGVTQTPRYLIKTRGQQVTLSCSPISGHRSVSWYQQTPGQGLQFLFEYFSETQRNKGNFPGRFSGRQFSNSRSEMNVSTLELGDSALYLCASSLEGAGLSEQFFGPGTRLTVL.

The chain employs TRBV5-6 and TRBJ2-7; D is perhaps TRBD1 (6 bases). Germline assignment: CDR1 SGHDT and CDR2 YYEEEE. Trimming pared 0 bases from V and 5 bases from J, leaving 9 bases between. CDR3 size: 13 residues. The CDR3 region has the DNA TGTGCCAGCAGCTTGGTACAGGGTAACGAGCAGTACTTC. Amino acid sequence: CASSLVQGNEQYF.

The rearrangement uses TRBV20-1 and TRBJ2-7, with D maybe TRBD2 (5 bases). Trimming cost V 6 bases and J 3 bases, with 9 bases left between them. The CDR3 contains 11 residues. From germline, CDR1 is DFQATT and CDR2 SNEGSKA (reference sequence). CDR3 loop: CSAASGYEQYF. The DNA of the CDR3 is TGCAGTGCCGCGAGCGGCTACGAGCAGTACTTC.

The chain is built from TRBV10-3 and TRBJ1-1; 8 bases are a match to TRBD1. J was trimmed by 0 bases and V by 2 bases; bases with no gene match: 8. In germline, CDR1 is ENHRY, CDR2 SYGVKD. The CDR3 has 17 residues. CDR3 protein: CAISETGQGGLNTEAFF. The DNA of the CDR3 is TGTGCCATCAGTGAGACCGGACAGGGAGGACTGAACACTGAAGCTTTCTTT.

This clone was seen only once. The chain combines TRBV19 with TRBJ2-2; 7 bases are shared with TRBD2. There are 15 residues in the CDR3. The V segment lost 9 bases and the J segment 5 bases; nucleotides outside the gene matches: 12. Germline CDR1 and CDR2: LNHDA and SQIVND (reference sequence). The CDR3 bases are TGTGCCAGCCATTGGGGAAGGGGAGGGACCGGGGAGCTGTTTTTT. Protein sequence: CASHWGRGGTGELFF.